The next 7 T cell receptor beta chains were all read from a single sample in a study of T cells after yellow fever vaccination. TCRdb re-derived calls from the 5' RACE reads in MiXCR, one entry per CDR3 protein. The top ten hold over 15% of the sample, which has some 390,000 distinct CDR3 sequences, 18% seen once. The sample in question was PBMCs, obtained before the yellow fever booster vaccination. These receptors were obtained from a man younger than 35 who received the YFV17D yellow fever vaccine.

This sequence joins TRBV15 and TRBJ2-2; 10 nucleotides line up with TRBD2. The germline V gene encodes CDR1 LNHNV and CDR2 YYDKDF (reference sequence). CDR3 length: 16 residues. The J segment lost 7 bases and the V segment lost 0 bases, leaving 5 bases of the junction unmatched. CDR3 bases: TGTGCCACCAGCAGAGACCTAGCGGGGGCCGGCGGGGAGCTGTTTTTT. Translation: CATSRDLAGAGGELFF.

The rearrangement uses TRBV4-1 and TRBJ2-3; tentatively, D is TRBD2 (6 bases). V was trimmed by 3 bases and J by 8 bases, leaving 12 bases between them. Per germline, CDR1 MGHRA and CDR2 YSYEKL. This CDR3 is 13 amino acids long. The CDR3 protein is CASSHPRDSTQYF. In DNA, the CDR3 is TGCGCCAGCAGCCACCCCCGGGACTCTACGCAGTATTTT.

This clonotype has more than one count but fewer than ten. The chain couples TRBV29-1 to TRBJ2-3; D may be TRBD2 (7 bases). Trimming cost V 1 base and J 5 bases, with 10 bases left between them. The CDR3 has 13 amino acids. Germline CDR1 SQVTM, CDR2 ANQGSEA. CDR3 residues: CSVEGRGQDTQYF. The CDR3 DNA follows: TGCAGCGTTGAAGGGCGGGGGCAAGATACGCAGTATTTT.

In this sample, this clonotype turned up many times. The chain employs TRBV20-1 and TRBJ2-2; D is uncertain. CDR3 length: 14 residues. Germline V lookup: CDR1 DFQATT, CDR2 SNEGSKA (reference sequence). V lost 2 bases and J 5 bases, leaving 12 bases between the germline ends. The CDR3 sequence is CSARTTLGTGELFF. The CDR3 DNA sequence: TGCAGTGCTAGAACTACGCTAGGGACCGGGGAGCTGTTTTTT.

This clonotype occurred many times. The CDR3: CASSITDTQYF. The DNA of the CDR3 is TGTGCCAGCTCAATCACAGATACGCAGTATTTT. The V gene is TRBV18, the J gene TRBJ2-3, with D hard to call. Trimming cost V 5 bases and J 2 bases, with 2 bases left between them. Germline V gene data show CDR1 as KGHSH and CDR2 as LQKENI. There are 11 residues in the CDR3.

This clonotype has only a few counts. V gene TRBV20-1 combines with J gene TRBJ2-4; TRBD1 aligns across 7 bases. The V and J ends lost 3 bases and 3 bases, in that order; junction bases with no gene match: 5. The germline gives CDR1 DFQATT, CDR2 SNEGSKA (reference sequence). The CDR3 runs to 14 residues. The CDR3 nucleotides are TGCAGTGCTAGCGGGGCAGGGGGCAAAAACATTCAGTACTTC. Its protein is CSASGAGGKNIQYF.

This clonotype was seen a few times. The chain joins TRBV12-3 or TRBV12-4 to TRBJ1-1; D perhaps matches TRBD1 (6 bases). This CDR3 is built from 17 residues. Trimming pared 4 bases from V and 3 bases from J, leaving 21 bases between. CDR3 bases: TGTGCCAGCAGTTCCCCGACAGGCCCGATAGTGTACACTGAAGCTTTCTTT. Protein product: CASSSPTGPIVYTEAFF.